The rows below give T cell receptor beta chains drawn from one sample of a study of cytomegalovirus exposure and HLA in healthy donors. Sequenced by immunoSEQ multiplex PCR; TCRdb stores in-frame clones only, minus some. This sample has 90,000 to 150,000 clones, with roughly 78% found just once. Sequencing was performed on PBMCs. These receptors all come from a woman under 40 in good health and CMV-seropositive. CDR3s include the opening cysteine and the closing phenylalanine or tryptophan. Each record gives: clone size, V gene, J gene, D gene, CDR3 protein, CDR3 DNA. A D gene is named only where the DNA matches it firmly. Some rows have no size entry. The others give once, few or many, or a class for an expanded clone.

>.|TRBV9|TRBJ2-7|.
CASSLRDTDYEQYF
TGTGCCAGCAGCCTCCGGGATACCGACTACGAGCAGTACTTC
>.|TRBV4-1|TRBJ2-5|.
CASSQTPPGNLGQETQYF
TGCGCCAGCAGCCAGACCCCTCCGGGAAACCTCGGTCAAGAGACCCAGTACTTC
>.|TRBV9|TRBJ2-7|TRBD2
CASSVGSGGAYEQYF
TGTGCCAGCAGCGTAGGTAGCGGGGGGGCCTACGAGCAGTACTTC
>.|TRBV14|TRBJ2-3|.
CASSQVGGFTDTQYF
TGTGCCAGCAGCCAAGTGGGGGGATTCACAGATACGCAGTATTTT
>.|TRBV7-2|TRBJ2-1|TRBD2
CASSLVWGGNEQFF
TGTGCCAGCAGCTTAGTGTGGGGGGGGAATGAGCAGTTCTTC
>.|TRBV19|TRBJ1-5|.
CASTRSSGDDQPQHF
TGTGCCAGTACCCGTTCGTCGGGAGACGATCAGCCCCAGCATTTT
>.|TRBV4-3|TRBJ1-2|.
CASSQDSFRHNGYTF
TGCGCCAGCAGCCAAGATTCATTTCGACATAATGGCTACACCTTC
>few|TRBV12-5|TRBJ2-3|TRBD2
CASGLWIGGGTDTQYF
TGTGCTAGTGGTTTGTGGATCGGGGGGGGCACAGATACGCAGTATTTT
>.|TRBV28|TRBJ1-5|.
CASSLRRDSSNSNQPQHF
TGTGCCAGCAGTTTAAGGCGAGACAGTTCGAATAGCAATCAGCCCCAGCATTTT
>.|TRBV4-1|TRBJ2-3|TRBD2
CASSRQLAGSISDTQYF
TGCGCCAGCAGCCGACAACTAGCGGGGAGTATTTCAGATACGCAGTATTTT
>few|TRBV5-1|TRBJ2-5|TRBD2
CASSPTGSGGETQYF
TGCGCCAGCAGCCCGACGGGCTCGGGGGGAGAGACCCAGTACTTC
>.|TRBV11-2|TRBJ2-3|.
CASSSLAMGTDTQYF
TGTGCCAGCAGCTCCTTAGCGATGGGCACAGATACGCAGTATTTT
>.|TRBV9|TRBJ2-7|TRBD1
CASSVAPGTGFYEQYF
TGTGCCAGCAGCGTAGCCCCCGGGACAGGGTTCTACGAGCAGTACTTC
>.|TRBV6-5|TRBJ1-1|TRBD1
CASTLQGAGTEAFF
TGTGCCAGCACTTTGCAGGGGGCTGGCACTGAAGCTTTCTTT
>.|TRBV21-1|TRBJ1-2|.
CASSKGVWIGARIYGYTF
TGTGCCAGCAGCAAAGGGGTTTGGATTGGGGCGCGAATCTATGGCTACACCTTC
>.|TRBV28|TRBJ1-6|TRBD1
CASTRQGAPTNPLHF
TGTGCCAGCACACGACAGGGGGCGCCTACTAATCCGCTCCACTTT
>.|TRBV4-1|TRBJ2-7|TRBD2
CASSPPGTSYEQYF
TGCGCCAGCAGCCCCCCCGGGACTAGCTACGAGCAGTACTTC
>.|TRBV5-5|TRBJ1-6|.
CASSLAVVTGDNSPLHF
TGTGCCAGCAGCTTGGCAGTAGTTACCGGAGATAATTCACCCCTCCACTTT
>.|TRBV28|TRBJ2-7|TRBD2
CASSTHSRTSGGLRYEQYF
TGTGCCAGCAGTACACACTCGAGGACTAGCGGGGGCCTTCGGTACGAGCAGTACTTC
>.|TRBV4-3|TRBJ1-2|.
CASSQVAGARLDGYTF
TGCGCCAGCAGCCAAGTTGCGGGGGCACGGCTTGATGGCTACACCTTC
>.|TRBV11-2|TRBJ2-3|TRBD2
CASSLGQRGDTDTQYF
TGTGCCAGCAGCTTAGGCCAGCGGGGGGACACAGATACGCAGTATTTT
>.|TRBV4-3|TRBJ1-2|.
CASSQQGHYGYTF
TGCGCCAGCAGCCAACAGGGGCACTATGGCTACACCTTC
>few|TRBV5-1|TRBJ2-1|TRBD2
CASSNTGLAGGPISSYNEQFF
TGCGCCAGCAGCAATACGGGACTAGCGGGGGGGCCTATTTCATCCTACAATGAGCAGTTCTTC
>.|TRBV15|TRBJ1-4|.
CATSREYRTTNEKLFF
TGTGCCACCAGCAGGGAATACAGGACAACTAATGAAAAACTGTTTTTT
>.|TRBV2|TRBJ1-2|TRBD1
CASSRDRDGYTF
TGTGCCAGCAGTCGGGACAGGGATGGCTACACCTTC
>.|TRBV6-5|TRBJ1-1|.
CASSYSMSTEAFF
TGTGCCAGCAGTTACTCGATGAGTACGGAAGCTTTCTTT
>.|TRBV6-5|TRBJ1-2|.
CASSYGLANYGYTF
TGTGCCAGCAGTTACGGACTAGCTAACTATGGCTACACCTTC
>.|TRBV6-5|TRBJ2-5|TRBD1
CASRGTVEETQYF
TGTGCCAGCAGGGGGACAGTCGAAGAGACCCAGTACTTC
>once|TRBV30|TRBJ2-3|TRBD2
CAWSVLAGSDTQYF
TGTGCCTGGAGTGTGCTAGCGGGGTCAGATACGCAGTATTTT
>.|TRBV9|TRBJ1-4|.
CASSVAGGVNEKLFF
TGTGCCAGCAGCGTAGCGGGGGGGGTAAATGAAAAACTGTTTTTT
>.|TRBV6-1|TRBJ1-1|TRBD1
CASSRDSEPFF
TGTGCCAGCAGCCGGGACAGCGAACCTTTCTTT
>once|TRBV7-9|TRBJ2-1|TRBD2
CASSPQSSGGHNEQFF
TGTGCCAGCAGCCCCCAGAGTAGCGGGGGCCACAATGAGCAGTTCTTC
>few|TRBV2|TRBJ2-1|.
CASTTGDNEQFF
TGTGCCAGCACGACAGGCGACAATGAGCAGTTCTTC
>.|TRBV27|TRBJ2-7|.
CASSLRWHYEQYF
TGTGCCAGCAGTTTGCGGTGGCACTACGAGCAGTACTTC
>once|TRBV9|TRBJ2-3|TRBD2
CASSRGGQSTDTQYF
TGTGCCAGCAGCCGGGGAGGGCAGAGCACAGATACGCAGTATTTT
>.|TRBV19|TRBJ2-3|TRBD2
CASSIERGDTQYF
TGTGCCAGTAGTATAGAGCGGGGGGATACGCAGTATTTT
>.|TRBV6-5|TRBJ2-7|TRBD1
CASSYSGTAYYEQYF
TGTGCCAGCAGTTACTCAGGGACAGCCTACTACGAGCAGTACTTC
>.|TRBV6-5|TRBJ2-1|.
CASSLSGGALDEQFF
TGTGCCAGCTCCCTTAGCGGAGGGGCCCTGGATGAGCAGTTCTTC
>.|TRBV28|TRBJ1-4|.
CASSFRVKGEKLFF
TGTGCCAGCAGTTTCAGGGTGAAGGGTGAAAAACTGTTTTTT
>.|TRBV2|TRBJ2-7|.
CATKHRQPLSTEQYF
TGTGCCACCAAACATAGACAGCCTCTGTCTACCGAGCAGTACTTC
>.|TRBV6-6|TRBJ1-6|.
CASRPTGHNSPLHF
TGTGCCAGCAGACCTACAGGGCACAATTCACCCCTCCACTTT
>.|TRBV7-9|TRBJ2-1|.
CASTPRGTGIDEQFF
TGTGCCAGCACCCCTCGGGGGACTGGGATCGATGAGCAGTTCTTC
>.|TRBV2|TRBJ2-3|TRBD2
CASTGLAGAGPTDTQYF
TGTGCCAGCACAGGGCTAGCGGGGGCGGGACCCACAGATACGCAGTATTTT
>.|TRBV4-2|TRBJ2-2|TRBD2
CASSRKFLAGGDTGELFF
TGTGCCAGCAGCCGCAAGTTTCTAGCGGGGGGTGACACCGGGGAGCTGTTTTTT
>.|TRBV27|TRBJ2-1|TRBD2
CASSLFERGGMQFF
TGTGCCAGCAGTTTATTCGAGCGGGGGGGCATGCAGTTCTTC
>.|TRBV4-2|TRBJ1-2|.
CASSQDGRYGYTF
TGTGCCAGCAGCCAAGATGGGCGATATGGCTACACCTTC
>.|TRBV15|TRBJ2-6|.
CATSRAGRGGSGANVLTF
TGTGCCACCAGCAGAGCAGGGAGAGGAGGGTCTGGGGCCAACGTCCTGACTTTC
>once|TRBV28|TRBJ1-2|.
CASSLFHREGDNGYTF
TGTGCCAGCAGTTTATTTCACAGGGAGGGTGACAATGGCTACACCTTC
>.|TRBV7-3|TRBJ2-5|TRBD2
CASSLMRTGGPETQYF
TGTGCCAGCAGCTTAATGCGGACGGGGGGTCCGGAGACCCAGTACTTC
>.|TRBV28|TRBJ1-5|.
CASSLISGSNQPQHF
TGTGCCAGCAGTTTAATATCCGGGAGCAATCAGCCCCAGCATTTT
>.|TRBV4-3|TRBJ1-3|.
CASSQGTHASRNTIYF
TGCGCCAGCAGCCAAGGAACACACGCATCGAGAAACACCATATATTTT
>.|TRBV15|TRBJ2-7|.
CATSPEGAREQYF
TGTGCCACCAGTCCGGAGGGCGCTCGTGAGCAGTACTTC